These 24 T cell receptor beta chains were sequenced from one sample in a study of Graves' ophthalmopathy and Graves' hyperthyroidism. Amplified TCR beta CDR3 regions were obtained using RNA transcripts as template. RT-PCR was first run with HTBI primers, then multiplex PCR in a second round. TCRdb analysed the multiplex PCR reads with MiXCR anew, one entry per CDR3 protein. The sample lists 150,000 to 200,000 distinct CDR3 sequences, 30% to 45% occurring once. The sequencing input was peripheral blood. These receptor sequences come from a woman aged 40-49 years with Graves' ophthalmopathy.

This clonotype was found many times. The V gene is TRBV18, the J gene TRBJ1-1; D is ambiguous. Looked up from germline, CDR1 is KGHSH and CDR2 is LQKENI. The V and J ends lost 3 bases and 0 bases respectively, with 14 bases between them. CDR3 length: 16 residues. The DNA for the CDR3 is TGTGCCAGCTCACCTTATTTATGGGAATTGAACACTGAAGCTTTCTTT. Translated: CASSPYLWELNTEAFF.

V is TRBV11-2 and J is TRBJ2-7; D tentatively reads TRBD1 or TRBD2 (5 bases each). This CDR3 is 13 amino acids long. Germline V CDR1 and CDR2: SGHAT, FQNNGV. V was cut by 5 bases and J by 4 bases, with 12 bases left in between. The CDR3 sequence is CASSRDRMYEQYF. CDR3 bases: TGTGCCAGCAGCCGGGACCGAATGTACGAGCAGTACTTC.

The rearrangement joins TRBV10-3 to TRBJ2-7, with D hard to call. Trimming took off 3 bases at V and 8 bases at J, with 11 bases between the two ends. The length of the CDR3 is 12 residues. The germline CDR1 and CDR2 sequences are ENHRY and SYGVKD. The CDR3 loop is CAISDGDGQQYF. The CDR3 DNA sequence: TGTGCCATCAGTGACGGAGACGGGCAGCAGTACTTC.

This clonotype was seen only a few times. This chain links TRBV12-3 or TRBV12-4 with TRBJ1-5, with D perhaps TRBD1 (6 bases). The CDR3 runs to 14 residues. V was shortened by 5 bases and J by 5 bases, with 13 bases between the two germline ends. The CDR3 is CASSLQGWDQPQHF. CDR3 coding DNA: TGTGCCAGCAGTCTACAGGGTTGGGATCAGCCCCAGCATTTT.

V and J are TRBV6-2 or TRBV6-3 and TRBJ1-5; the match to TRBD1 covers 9 bases. In germline, CDR1 is MNHEY, CDR2 SVGEGT. The CDR3 contains 16 residues. Unmatched junction bases numbered 8, after V lost 5 bases and J lost 3 bases. CDR3 residues: CASSPPDRGLNQPQHF. The CDR3 coding sequence is TGTGCCAGCAGTCCCCCGGACAGGGGACTCAATCAGCCCCAGCATTTT.

This clonotype was observed at least ten times. The junction does not match germline at one end; this may be a read error. The J gene is TRBJ2-5, the V gene TRBV20-1; the match to TRBD2 covers 10 bases. Germline CDR1 reads DFQATT; CDR2 reads SNEGSKA (reference sequence). CDR3 length: 12 amino acids. CDR3 sequence: CSAVAGGPPGVF. The CDR3, as DNA: TGCAGTGCGGTAGCGGGAGGACCCCCAGGAGTTTTC.

The V and J genes are TRBV6-2 or TRBV6-3 and TRBJ1-2; D remains ambiguous. The CDR3 is 13 residues long. Germline V CDR1 and CDR2: MNHEY, SVGEGT. V lost 4 bases to trimming and J lost 5 bases, with 11 bases between them. The CDR3 is CASSSANPYGYTF. The CDR3 DNA reads as TGTGCCAGCAGTTCCGCGAACCCGTATGGCTACACCTTC.

This clonotype was recorded at least ten times. The chain has TRBV27 and TRBJ1-1; D not certain. The CDR3 runs to 12 residues. Germline lookup yields CDR1 MNHEY and CDR2 SMNVEV (reference sequence). Trimming stripped 6 bases from V and 4 bases from J, with 9 bases between. The CDR3 sequence is CASRRDSTEAFF. CDR3 nucleotide sequence: TGTGCCAGCAGGCGGGATAGCACTGAAGCTTTCTTT.

The rearrangement uses TRBV7-9 and TRBJ1-2; no clear D. Trimming shortened V by 3 bases and J by 1 base, and 6 bases separated the two germline ends. Germline CDR1 is SEHNR and CDR2 is FQNEAQ (reference sequence). The CDR3 spans 13 residues. CDR3 region: CASSLANNYGYTF. CDR3 DNA sequence: TGTGCCAGCAGCTTGGCAAATAACTATGGCTACACCTTC.

This clonotype was observed once. The V and J genes are TRBV28 and TRBJ1-2; D ambiguous. The germline CDR1 and CDR2 sequences are MDHEN and SYDVKM. Trimming took 6 bases from V and 0 from J, leaving 11 bases between them. This CDR3 spans 14 amino acids. The CDR3 DNA is TGTGCCAGCAGACCAGACACGGCTAACTATGGCTACACCTTC. Its protein is CASRPDTANYGYTF.

In this sample, this clonotype turned up many times. The chain joins TRBV12-3 or TRBV12-4 to TRBJ1-5; no definite D call. CDR3 length: 13 residues. The V end was cut by 2 bases, the J end by 6 bases, with 8 bases between. The CDR3 protein is CASSLRASQPQHF. The CDR3 coding sequence is TGTGCCAGCAGTTTAAGGGCCAGTCAGCCCCAGCATTTT.

Many counts were recorded for this clonotype. The chain has TRBV19 and TRBJ1-3, with TRBD1 as a possible D gene (5 bases). The CDR3 spans 17 residues. Germline V gives CDR1 LNHDA, CDR2 SQIVND (reference sequence). With 3 bases removed from V and 0 bases from J, the gap between germline ends came to 15 bases. CDR3: CASSMLGAGRSGNTIYF. The DNA for the CDR3 is TGTGCCAGTAGTATGCTTGGGGCAGGCCGCTCTGGAAACACCATATATTTT. Full variable domain (remainder filled in from reference TRBV19 and TRBJ1-3): DGGITQSPKYLFRKEGQNVTLSCEQNLNHDAMYWYRQDPGQGLRLIYYSQIVNDFQKGDIAEGYSVSREKKESFPLTVTSAQKNPTAFYLCASSMLGAGRSGNTIYFGEGSWLTVV.

This chain links TRBV27 with TRBJ2-5, with D tentatively TRBD1 or TRBD2 (5 bases each). Trimming pared 7 bases from V and 4 bases from J, leaving 19 bases between. The CDR3 is made up of 15 amino acids. Germline lookup yields CDR1 MNHEY and CDR2 SMNVEV (reference sequence). The chain's CDR3 is CASKALGDERETQYF. The DNA of the CDR3 is TGTGCCAGCAAGGCCCTAGGGGACGAGAGAGAGACCCAGTACTTC.

This clonotype was counted many times. The chain joins TRBV7-2 to TRBJ1-2; weak D call: TRBD1 (5 bases). Germline V gene sequence: CDR1 SGHTA, CDR2 FQGNSA. There are 14 residues in the CDR3. V was shortened by 1 base and J by 2 bases, with 8 bases between the two germline ends. In DNA, the CDR3 is TGTGCCAGCAGCTTAGAAGCAGGGAACTATGGCTACACCTTC. Translated: CASSLEAGNYGYTF. The full variable domain, rest sourced from reference TRBV7-2 and TRBJ1-2, is GAGVSQSPSNKVTEKGKDVELRCDPISGHTALYWYRQSLGQGLEFLIYFQGNSAPDKSGLPSDRFSAERTGGSVSTLTIQRTQQEDSAVYLCASSLEAGNYGYTFGSGTRLTVV.

The chain carries TRBV12-3 or TRBV12-4 and TRBJ2-7; the match to TRBD1 covers 8 bases. The CDR3 has 14 residues. Trimming took 6 bases from V and 3 from J; bases not matched to a gene: 7. The CDR3 DNA reads as TGTGCCAGCAGCCGCAGGGGGCGCCTCTACGAGCAGTACTTC. Protein product: CASSRRGRLYEQYF.

This clonotype was detected many times. The V call is TRBV20-1, the J call TRBJ1-2; 7 bases are shared with TRBD1. Germline CDR1 is DFQATT and CDR2 is SNEGSKA (reference sequence). V trimming: 6 bases; J trimming: 1 base; junction bases outside the gene matches: 5. This CDR3 is 13 amino acids long. CDR3 sequence: CSAKGGINYGYTF. CDR3 coding DNA: TGCAGTGCGAAAGGGGGCATTAACTATGGCTACACCTTC.

Only one count was recorded for this clonotype. The chain couples TRBV27 to TRBJ1-2; TRBD1 matches at 9 bases. Trimming took 5 bases from V and 6 from J; bases not matched to a gene: 4. The CDR3 consists of 13 residues. The germline CDR1 and CDR2 sequences are MNHEY and SMNVEV (reference sequence). CDR3 DNA: TGTGCCAGCAGTAGGGGACAGGGTAATGGCTACACCTTC. It is translated as CASSRGQGNGYTF.

This clonotype was found many times. V and J are TRBV6-1 and TRBJ1-6; 7 bases map to TRBD1. CDR1 and CDR2 from the germline V gene are MNHNS and SASEGT. The CDR3 is 16 residues long. The trim removed 4 bases at V and 7 bases at J, leaving 10 bases unmatched. As DNA, the CDR3 is TGTGCCAGCAGTGCTTTGGGACAGAATCCCAATTCACCCCTCCACTTT. Translation gives CASSALGQNPNSPLHF.

The rearrangement uses TRBV24-1 and TRBJ2-7; 7 bases match TRBD2. The CDR3 runs to 13 residues. The germline V gene encodes CDR1 KGHDR and CDR2 SFDVKD. The V segment lost 0 bases and the J segment 5 bases; nucleotides outside the gene matches: 0. For the CDR3, the DNA is TGTGCCACCAGTGATTTGCGGGGGGACGAGCAGTACTTC. This translates into CATSDLRGDEQYF.

This clonotype was observed at least ten times. The chain couples TRBV6-1 to TRBJ1-1, with no clear D. V dropped 2 bases and J dropped 7 bases, with 11 bases sitting between them. Germline loops: CDR1 MNHNS, CDR2 SASEGT. There are 13 residues in the CDR3. CDR3 region: CASSESYGYEAFF. In nucleotides, the CDR3 is TGTGCCAGCAGTGAATCTTACGGGTATGAAGCTTTCTTT.

In its sample, this clonotype was seen many times. The rearrangement links TRBV18 to TRBJ1-2; the D gene is possibly TRBD1 (6 bases). Per germline, CDR1 KGHSH and CDR2 LQKENI. Trimming stripped 4 bases from V and 0 bases from J, with 9 bases between. CDR3 length: 14 amino acids. CDR3 coding DNA: TGTGCCAGCTCACAGGGGGGCACTAACTATGGCTACACCTTC. It codes for CASSQGGTNYGYTF.

This clonotype was seen a few times. The chain is built from TRBV6-2 or TRBV6-3 and TRBJ1-6; no clear D. Germline-derived CDR1 and CDR2 are MNHEY and SVGEGT. The CDR3 has 15 residues. The ends were cut back, 6 bases at V and 7 bases at J, with 16 bases in the middle. The DNA for the CDR3 is TGTGCCAGCAGCAGACCGCCTCTGCGGAATTCACCCCTCCACTTT. This translates into CASSRPPLRNSPLHF.

The chain employs TRBV6-1 and TRBJ2-4; 7 nucleotides align to TRBD1. Looked up from germline, CDR1 is MNHNS and CDR2 is SASEGT. The CDR3 is 16 amino acids. The junction had 18 bases not matched to a gene; V was cut back by 7 bases and J by 9 bases. This chain's CDR3 is CASTHRPGGGRAIQYF. Here the CDR3 DNA reads TGTGCCAGCACCCACAGACCAGGGGGTGGCCGAGCCATTCAGTACTTC.

In its sample, this clonotype was seen many times. The chain couples TRBV7-9 to TRBJ1-2; 9 positions agree with TRBD1. Trimming removed 5 bases from V and 4 bases from J; junction bases left unmatched: 8. The CDR3 loop spans 15 amino acids. CDR1 is SEHNR and CDR2 is FQNEAQ in the germline V gene (reference sequence). CDR3 residues: CASSLRDRVFYGYTF. The DNA of the CDR3 is TGTGCCAGCAGCCTCCGGGACAGGGTGTTCTATGGCTACACCTTC.